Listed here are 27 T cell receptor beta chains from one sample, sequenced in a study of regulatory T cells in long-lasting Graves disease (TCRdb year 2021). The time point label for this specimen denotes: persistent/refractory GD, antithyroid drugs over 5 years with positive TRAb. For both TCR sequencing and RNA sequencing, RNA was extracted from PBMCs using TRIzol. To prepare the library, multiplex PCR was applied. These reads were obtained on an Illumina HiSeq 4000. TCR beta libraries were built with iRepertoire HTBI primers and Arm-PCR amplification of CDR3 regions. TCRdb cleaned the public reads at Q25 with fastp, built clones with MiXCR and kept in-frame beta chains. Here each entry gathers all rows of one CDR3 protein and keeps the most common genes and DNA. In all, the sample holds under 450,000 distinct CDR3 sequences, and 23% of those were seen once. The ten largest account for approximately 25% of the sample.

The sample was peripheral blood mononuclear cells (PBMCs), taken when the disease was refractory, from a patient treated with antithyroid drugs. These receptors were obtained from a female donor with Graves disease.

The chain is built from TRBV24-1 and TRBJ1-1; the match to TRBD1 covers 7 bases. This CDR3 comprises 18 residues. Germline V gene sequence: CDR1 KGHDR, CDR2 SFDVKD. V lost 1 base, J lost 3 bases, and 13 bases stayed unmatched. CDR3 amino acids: CATSDLRTNRGKDTEAFF. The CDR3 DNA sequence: TGTGCCACCAGTGATTTACGGACCAACAGGGGTAAAGACACTGAAGCTTTCTTT.

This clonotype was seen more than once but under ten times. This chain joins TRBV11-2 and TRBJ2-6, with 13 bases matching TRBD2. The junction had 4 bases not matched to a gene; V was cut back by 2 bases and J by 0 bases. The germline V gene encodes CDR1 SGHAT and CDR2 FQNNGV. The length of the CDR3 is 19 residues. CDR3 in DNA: TGTGCCAGCAGCTTAAAGGGACTAGCGGGATACTCTGGGGCCAACGTCCTGACTTTC. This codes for CASSLKGLAGYSGANVLTF.

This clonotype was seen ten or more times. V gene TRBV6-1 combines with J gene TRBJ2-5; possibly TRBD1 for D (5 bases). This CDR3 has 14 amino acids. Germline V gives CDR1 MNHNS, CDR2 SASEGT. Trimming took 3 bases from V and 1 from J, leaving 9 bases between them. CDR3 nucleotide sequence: TGTGCCAGCAGTGAGCGACAGACCCAAGAGACCCAGTACTTC. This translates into CASSERQTQETQYF.

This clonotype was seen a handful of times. The CDR3 DNA sequence: TGCAGTGCTAGAGAGACAGTTTACGAGCAGTACTTC. Its protein is CSARETVYEQYF. V is TRBV20-1 and J is TRBJ2-7; weak D call: TRBD1 (5 bases). With 0 bases removed from V and 4 bases from J, the gap between germline ends came to 7 bases. The germline V gene has CDR1 DFQATT and CDR2 SNEGSKA (reference sequence). The CDR3 contains 12 residues.

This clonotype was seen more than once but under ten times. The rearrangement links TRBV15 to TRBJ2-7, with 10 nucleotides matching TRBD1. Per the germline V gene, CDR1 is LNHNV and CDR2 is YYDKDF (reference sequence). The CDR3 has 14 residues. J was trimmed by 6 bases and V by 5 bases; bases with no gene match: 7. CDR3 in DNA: TGTGCCACCAGCCTTGACAGGGGGCGCTTCGAGCAGTACTTC. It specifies CATSLDRGRFEQYF.

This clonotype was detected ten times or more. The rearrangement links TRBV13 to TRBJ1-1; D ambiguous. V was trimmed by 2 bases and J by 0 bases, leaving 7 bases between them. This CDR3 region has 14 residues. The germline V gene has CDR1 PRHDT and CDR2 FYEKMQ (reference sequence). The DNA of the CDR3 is TGTGCCAGCAGCTTATCGGCCTTGAACACTGAAGCTTTCTTT. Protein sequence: CASSLSALNTEAFF.

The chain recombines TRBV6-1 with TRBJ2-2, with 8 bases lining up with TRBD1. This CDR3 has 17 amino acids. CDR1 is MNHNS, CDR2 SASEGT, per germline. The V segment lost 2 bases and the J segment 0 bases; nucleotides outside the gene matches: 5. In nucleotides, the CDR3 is TGTGCCAGCAGTGAACCAGGGGGCTCCGCGAACACCGGGGAGCTGTTTTTT. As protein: CASSEPGGSANTGELFF.

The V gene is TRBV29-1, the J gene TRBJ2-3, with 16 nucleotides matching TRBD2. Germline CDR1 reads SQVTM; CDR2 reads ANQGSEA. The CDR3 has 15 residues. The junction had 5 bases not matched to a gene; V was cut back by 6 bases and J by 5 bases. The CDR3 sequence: CSVEGTSGRGDTQYF. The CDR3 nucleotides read TGCAGCGTGGAGGGGACTAGCGGGAGGGGAGATACGCAGTATTTT.

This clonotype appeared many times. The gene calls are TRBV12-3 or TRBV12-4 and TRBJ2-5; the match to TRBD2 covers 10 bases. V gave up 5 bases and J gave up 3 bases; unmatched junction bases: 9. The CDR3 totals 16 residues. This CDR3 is CASSRGGGTSEETQYF. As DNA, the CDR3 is TGTGCCAGCAGTCGCGGGGGCGGGACTAGCGAAGAGACCCAGTACTTC.

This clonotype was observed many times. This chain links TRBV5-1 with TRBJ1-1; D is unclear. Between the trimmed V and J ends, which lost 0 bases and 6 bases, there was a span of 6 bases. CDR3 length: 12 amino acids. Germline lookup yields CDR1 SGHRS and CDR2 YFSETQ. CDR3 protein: CASSLGYSEAFF. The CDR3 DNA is TGCGCCAGCAGCTTGGGGTACTCTGAAGCTTTCTTT.

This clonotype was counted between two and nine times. The CDR3 bases are TGTGCCAGCAGCCTGAATGGGTTGAGCACTGAAGCTTTCTTT. It codes for CASSLNGLSTEAFF. The J gene is TRBJ1-1, the V gene TRBV9, with D uncertain. CDR3 size: 14 residues. With 4 bases removed from V and 4 bases from J, the gap between germline ends came to 14 bases. CDR1 is SGDLS, CDR2 YYNGEE, per germline.

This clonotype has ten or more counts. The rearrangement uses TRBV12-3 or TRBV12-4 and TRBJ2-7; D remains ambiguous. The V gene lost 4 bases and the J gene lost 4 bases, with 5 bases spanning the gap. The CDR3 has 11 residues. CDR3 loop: CASSSFYEQYF. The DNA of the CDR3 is TGTGCCAGCAGTTCCTTTTACGAGCAGTACTTC.

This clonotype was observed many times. The CDR3 region has the DNA TGCAGCGCCGTCCCCGGGGGGACTGAAGCTTTCTTT. It is translated as CSAVPGGTEAFF. The J gene is TRBJ1-1, the V gene TRBV29-1, with D maybe TRBD1 (5 bases). CDR1 and CDR2 from the germline V gene are SQVTM and ANQGSEA. The CDR3 consists of 12 residues. Trimming stripped 7 bases from V and 5 bases from J, with 14 bases between.

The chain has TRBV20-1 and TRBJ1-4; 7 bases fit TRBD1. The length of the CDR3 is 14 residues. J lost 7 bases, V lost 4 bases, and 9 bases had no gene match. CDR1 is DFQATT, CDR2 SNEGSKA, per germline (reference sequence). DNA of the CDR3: TGCAGTGCTAACCCCGAGGGGACAGCTGAAAAACTGTTTTTT. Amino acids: CSANPEGTAEKLFF.

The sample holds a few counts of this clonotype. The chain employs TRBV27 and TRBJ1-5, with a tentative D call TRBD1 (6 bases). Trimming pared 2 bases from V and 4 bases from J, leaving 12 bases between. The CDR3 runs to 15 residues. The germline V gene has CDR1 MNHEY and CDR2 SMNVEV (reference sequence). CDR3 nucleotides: TGTGCCAGCAGTTTAGGGACCGACAGGAATCAGCCCCAGCATTTT. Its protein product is CASSLGTDRNQPQHF.

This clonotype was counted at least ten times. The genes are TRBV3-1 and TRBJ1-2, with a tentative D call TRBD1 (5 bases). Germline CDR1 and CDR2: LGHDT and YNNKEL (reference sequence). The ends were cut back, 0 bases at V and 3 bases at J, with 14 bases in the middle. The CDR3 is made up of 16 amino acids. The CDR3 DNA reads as TGTGCCAGCAGCCAAGATCGGAACAGGCCCCACTATGGCTACACCTTC. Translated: CASSQDRNRPHYGYTF. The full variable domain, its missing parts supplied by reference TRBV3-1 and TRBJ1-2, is DTAVSQTPKYLVTQMGNDKSIKCEQNLGHDTMYWYKQDSKKFLKIMFSYNNKELIINETVPNRFSPKSPDKAHLNLHINSLELGDSAVYFCASSQDRNRPHYGYTFGSGTRLTVV.

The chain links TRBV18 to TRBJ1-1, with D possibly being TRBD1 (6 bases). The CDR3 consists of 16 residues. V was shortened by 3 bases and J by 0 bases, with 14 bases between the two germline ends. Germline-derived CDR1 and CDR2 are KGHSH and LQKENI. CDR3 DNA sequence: TGTGCCAGCTCACCCTCCCAGGGGCGGATGAACACTGAAGCTTTCTTT. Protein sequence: CASSPSQGRMNTEAFF.

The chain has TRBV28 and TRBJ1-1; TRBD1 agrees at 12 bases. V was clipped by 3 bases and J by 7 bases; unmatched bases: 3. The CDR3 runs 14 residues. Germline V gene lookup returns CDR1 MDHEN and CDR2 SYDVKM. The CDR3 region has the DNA TGTGCCAGCAGTTTGGGGACAGGGGGCCTTGAAGCTTTCTTT. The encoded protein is CASSLGTGGLEAFF. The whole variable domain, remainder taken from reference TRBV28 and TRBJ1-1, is DVKVTQSSRYLVKRTGEKVFLECVQDMDHENMFWYRQDPGLGLRLIYFSYDVKMKEKGDIPEGYSVSREKKERFSLILESASTNQTSMYLCASSLGTGGLEAFFGQGTRLTVV.

DNA of the CDR3: TGCGCCAGCGGGCGTTCCGACACTGAAGCTTTCTTT. Its translation: CASGRSDTEAFF. The chain links TRBV5-1 to TRBJ1-1; D call uncertain. The V and J ends lost 7 bases and 3 bases respectively, with 10 bases between them. The germline V gene encodes CDR1 SGHRS and CDR2 YFSETQ. This CDR3 spans 12 amino acids.

The CDR3 loop is CASSQDQRWLGEQYF. The DNA for the CDR3 is TGTGCCAGCAGCCAAGACCAGCGGTGGCTGGGGGAGCAGTACTTC. This chain connects TRBV3-1 to TRBJ2-7, with D perhaps matching TRBD2 (5 bases). In germline, CDR1 is LGHDT, CDR2 YNNKEL (reference sequence). There are 15 residues in the CDR3. V lost 0 bases to trimming and J lost 7 bases, with 16 bases between them.

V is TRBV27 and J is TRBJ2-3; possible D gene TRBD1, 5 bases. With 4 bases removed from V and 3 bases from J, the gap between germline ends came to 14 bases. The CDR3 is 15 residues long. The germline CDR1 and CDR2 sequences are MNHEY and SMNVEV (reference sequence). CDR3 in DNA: TGTGCCAGCAGTTCCCTGCCCAGGGCTACAGATACGCAGTATTTT. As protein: CASSSLPRATDTQYF.

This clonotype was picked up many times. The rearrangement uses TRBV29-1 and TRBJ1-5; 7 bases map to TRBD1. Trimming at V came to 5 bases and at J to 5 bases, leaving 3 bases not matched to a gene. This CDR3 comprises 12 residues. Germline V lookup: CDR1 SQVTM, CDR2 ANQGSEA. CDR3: CSVRTGDQPQHF. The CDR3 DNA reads TGCAGCGTTCGCACAGGGGATCAGCCCCAGCATTTT.

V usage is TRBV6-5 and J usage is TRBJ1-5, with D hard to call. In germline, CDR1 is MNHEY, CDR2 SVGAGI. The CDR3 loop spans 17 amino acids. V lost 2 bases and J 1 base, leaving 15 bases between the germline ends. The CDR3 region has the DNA TGTGCCAGCAGTTACACACGTCCGGGCGACAGCAATCAGCCCCAGCATTTT. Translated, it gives CASSYTRPGDSNQPQHF.

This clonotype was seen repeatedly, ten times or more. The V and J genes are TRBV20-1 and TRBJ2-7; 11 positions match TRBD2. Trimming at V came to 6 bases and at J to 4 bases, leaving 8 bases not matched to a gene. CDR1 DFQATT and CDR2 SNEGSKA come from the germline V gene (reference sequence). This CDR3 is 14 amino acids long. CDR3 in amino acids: CSATGTSGEYEQYF. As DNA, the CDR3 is TGCAGTGCGACGGGGACTAGCGGAGAGTACGAGCAGTACTTC.

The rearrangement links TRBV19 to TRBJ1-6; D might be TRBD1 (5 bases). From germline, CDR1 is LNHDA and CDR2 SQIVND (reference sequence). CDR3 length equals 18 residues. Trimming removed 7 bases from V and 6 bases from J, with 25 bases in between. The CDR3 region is CASKDVGRGAWSNSPLHF. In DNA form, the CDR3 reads TGTGCCAGTAAAGATGTGGGCCGGGGCGCTTGGAGTAATTCACCCCTCCACTTT.

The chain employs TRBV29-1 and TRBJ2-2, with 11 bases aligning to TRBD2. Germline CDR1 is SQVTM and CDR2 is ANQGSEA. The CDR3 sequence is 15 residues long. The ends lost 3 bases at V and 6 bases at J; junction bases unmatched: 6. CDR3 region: CSVDGLAGGPGELFF. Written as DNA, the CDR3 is TGCAGCGTTGACGGATTAGCGGGAGGGCCCGGGGAGCTGTTTTTT.

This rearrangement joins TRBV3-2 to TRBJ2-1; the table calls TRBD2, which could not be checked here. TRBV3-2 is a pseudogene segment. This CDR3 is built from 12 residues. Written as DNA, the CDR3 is TGTGCCAGCAGACCCAGTCCCGTTGAGCAGTTCTTC. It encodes CASRPSPVEQFF.